This TCR beta chain was sequenced in a study of cytomegalovirus exposure and HLA in healthy donors. PCR used 60 Vbeta primers and 13 Jbeta primers. Using immunoSEQ multiplex PCR, the repertoire was profiled, and TCRdb retains in-frame clones only, with some absent. The sample lists some 120,000 clones, 9% to 10% occurring once. There are a few counts of this clone. This CDR3 comprises 11 residues. V shed 6 bases and J shed 8 bases, with 10 bases lying between them. Germline-derived CDR1 and CDR2 are PRHDT and FYEKMQ (reference sequence). The clonotype comes from a man aged 25-45 years in good health and CMV-seronegative. This chain connects TRBV13 to TRBJ1-1, with TRBD1 as a possible D gene (6 bases). Sequencing input: PBMCs. Written as DNA, the CDR3 is TGTGCCAGCAGTAAAGGGACAGAAGCTTTCTTT. Encoded protein: CASSKGTEAFF.